The T cell receptor beta chain described here comes from a study of shared clonotypes between healthy human individuals. CDR3 size: 13 residues. The germline CDR1 and CDR2 sequences are KGHSH and LQKENI. The ends lost 4 bases at V and 15 bases at J; junction bases unmatched: 10. Healthy adults negative for HIV, lacking recent acute infections or vaccinations, served as donors. TCRdb's copy holds only in-frame clones and misses some; the assay was immunoSEQ multiplex PCR. The sample shows about 1 million clones, approximately 68% of them seen only once. Sequences were obtained from memory CD4+ T cells sorted from blood. Subset reported: CD45RA-negative fraction. The chain links TRBV18 to TRBJ2-1; TRBD2 aligns across 9 bases. The clonotype originates from a man aged 18 to 30 in good health. This CDR3 is CASSLDQREALFF. The CDR3 DNA is TGTGCCAGCTCACTAGACCAGCGGGAGGCACTGTTCTTC.